This T cell receptor beta chain was recorded in a study of blood T cell repertoires in COVID-19. Study summary: Researchers got acute and convalescent COVID-19 samples from the United States, Italy and Spain. Sample material is recorded as cDNA or gDNA derived from T cells, B-cell-depleted T cells, or PBMCs.

V was pared by 9 bases and J by 6 bases, with 21 bases between. This CDR3 is 15 amino acids long. The V gene's germline CDR1 is LNHNV and CDR2 YYDKDF (reference sequence). Source study methods: Amplified reference gene primers provided the basis for estimating nucleated cell counts. The assay was immunoSEQ multiplex PCR, and TCRdb's table has in-frame clones only and misses some. D and trimming come from the DNA, and the V and J calls and clone size come from that table. The table lists roughly 110,000 clones, 84% of them singletons. The TCR originated in a human donor in a cohort sampled during active COVID-19. Sequenced input: peripheral blood. The rearrangement joins TRBV15 to TRBJ2-1, with TRBD2 as a possible D gene (6 bases). CDR3 amino acids: CATLNPRVGGNEQFF. CDR3 DNA sequence: TGTGCCACACTAAACCCCAGGGTGGGAGGCAATGAGCAGTTCTTC.